The present entry profiles one T cell receptor (beta chain) with its context. The antigen it binds to is not known. No quality values exist for individual bases; no much larger clone is one base distant. Sequencing was carried out with an Illumina HiSeq 2500. TCR beta libraries were prepared by quantitative 5'-RACE with molecular barcodes. The study's own analysis went as follows. A new computational method, built on a probabilistic model of VDJ rearrangement, was used to identify disease-linked TCR variants. TCRdb trimmed the raw reads at Q25, called clones with MiXCR and kept productive beta chains. Each CDR3 protein appears once, grouped with its most common genes and DNA. None of the V and J calls come from the authors' own analysis; TCRdb made them. In all, the sample holds 250,000 to 350,000 distinct CDR3 sequences, and 6.5% to 10% of those were seen once. The top ten clones comprise 13% to 15% of the sample.

The CDR3 holds 16 amino acids from the cysteine to the phenylalanine. Only CDR3 DNA is held: 48 bases, read in frame from base 1. V loses 6 bases, J loses 0 bases, and the germline ends lie 15 bases apart. This sample is part of a study of CD8 T cells in ankylosing spondylitis (dated by TCRdb to about 2017). With regard to the full study: To find TCR variants linked to disease, the study profiled T cell receptor beta repertoires in ankylosing spondylitis patients and healthy donors. Peripheral blood was sampled, and synovial fluid was also collected from ankylosing spondylitis patients. The full study cohort was made up of approximately 24 ankylosing spondylitis patients and some 100 healthy donors.

What the authors observed across the whole study: Some motif variants were previously reported in synovial fluid and blood of reactive arthritis patients, suggesting common disease-initiation mechanisms. In peripheral blood, the disease-linked clones were found at relatively low frequencies and had a CD8+ phenotype. The disease-linked clones were reported to be significantly enriched in matched synovial fluid samples from ankylosing spondylitis patients. Blood from ankylosing spondylitis patients appeared to be characterized by a TCR beta motif composed of several highly homologous amino acid variants.

The receptor comes from a male donor with ankylosing spondylitis. Sequencing was performed on blood, either unsorted or a sorted T cell fraction (not recorded which). In this chain, TRBV12-3 or TRBV12-4 is recombined with TRBJ1-3, with a weak D call of TRBD1 (5 bases match). The nucleotides are TGTGCCAGCAGGCCGGGGCAGCGGAACTCTGGAAACACCATATATTTT. This codes for CASRPGQRNSGNTIYF.